One and the same sample provided the 20 T cell receptor beta chains below, sequenced in a study of cytomegalovirus exposure and HLA in healthy donors. Both 60 Vbeta primers and 13 Jbeta primers went into the PCR. TCRdb's table, derived via immunoSEQ multiplex PCR, lists solely in-frame clones and lacks some. The profile covers about 190,000 clones, with around four fifths appearing a single time and around 0.75% taken by the ten largest. The specimen was PBMCs. These receptors all come from a woman between 18 and 29 years old in good health and CMV-seronegative.

This sequence joins TRBV6-5 and TRBJ1-5; D is undetermined. Germline loops: CDR1 MNHEY, CDR2 SVGAGI. Trimming pared 5 bases from V and 3 bases from J, leaving 8 bases between. This CDR3 contains 13 residues. The CDR3 DNA follows: TGTGCCAGCAGTCCACGGGACAATCAGCCCCAGCATTTT. Its protein product is CASSPRDNQPQHF.

The chain links TRBV9 to TRBJ2-7; TRBD2 matches at 10 bases. The V gene end was trimmed by 2 bases and the J gene end by 1 base; junction bases not matched to a gene: 3. CDR3 length: 15 amino acids. The V gene's germline CDR1 is SGDLS and CDR2 YYNGEE. The CDR3 sequence: CASSVLAGDSYEQYF. Here the CDR3 DNA reads TGTGCCAGCAGCGTTCTAGCGGGGGATTCCTACGAGCAGTACTTC.

This clone was detected only once. The chain has TRBV18 and TRBJ2-7, with 7 positions matching TRBD1. This CDR3 region has 14 residues. Looked up from germline, CDR1 is KGHSH and CDR2 is LQKENI. The J segment lost 3 bases and the V segment lost 6 bases, leaving 8 bases of the junction unmatched. CDR3 sequence reads: CASSSGTANYEQYF. The CDR3 nucleotides are TGTGCCAGCTCGTCCGGGACAGCTAACTACGAGCAGTACTTC.

The gene calls are TRBV7-4 and TRBJ1-5, with D tentatively TRBD1 (5 bases). The germline CDR1 and CDR2 sequences are SGHVT and SQSDAQ. The CDR3 covers 15 residues. Trimming took 10 bases from V and 0 from J, leaving 16 bases between them. The CDR3 DNA sequence: TGTGCCACCTACTGGGGGGGTTTTAGCAATCAGCCCCAGCATTTT. It codes for CATYWGGFSNQPQHF.

With respect to this clone: Other DNA sequences in this specimen translate into the identical CDR3. This chain connects TRBV7-9 to TRBJ1-5; D remains unclear. Germline V gives CDR1 SEHNR, CDR2 FQNEAQ (reference sequence). Trimming stripped 5 bases from V and 11 bases from J, with 10 bases between. CDR3 length equals 11 residues. CDR3 nucleotides: TGTGCCAGCAGCCCAGGAGGGTCCCAGCATTTT. Protein sequence: CASSPGGSQHF.

J is TRBJ2-1 and V is TRBV7-6; D not resolved. CDR3 length: 15 residues. V dropped 5 bases and J dropped 0 bases, with 11 bases sitting between them. Per germline, CDR1 SGHVS and CDR2 FNYEAQ. The DNA for the CDR3 is TGTGCCAGCAGCCCCTCGGCTAGCTCCTACAATGAGCAGTTCTTC. This codes for CASSPSASSYNEQFF.

This clone was detected only once. The chain has TRBV7-9 and TRBJ1-5, with unresolved D. Germline V CDR1 and CDR2: SEHNR, FQNEAQ (reference sequence). This CDR3 region has 14 residues. V was clipped by 5 bases and J by 5 bases, with 13 bases between them. The CDR3 nucleotides are TGTGCCAGCAGCCCTGTCTCAGGCCATCAGCCCCAGCATTTT. It translates to CASSPVSGHQPQHF. The whole variable domain, remainder taken from reference TRBV7-9 and TRBJ1-5, is DTGVSQNPRHKITKRGQNVTFRCDPISEHNRLYWYRQTLGQGPEFLTYFQNEAQLEKSRLLSDRFSAERPKGSFSTLEIQRTEQGDSAMYLCASSPVSGHQPQHFGDGTRLSIL.

The chain recombines TRBV5-1 with TRBJ2-7, with D possibly TRBD1 on 6 matching bases. CDR1 SGHRS and CDR2 YFSETQ come from the germline V gene. V gave up 4 bases and J gave up 2 bases, with 7 bases separating them. This CDR3 comprises 12 residues. In DNA form, the CDR3 reads TGCGCCAGCAGCCGGACAGCCTACGAGCAGTACTTC. Translating gives CASSRTAYEQYF. The whole variable domain, remainder taken from reference TRBV5-1 and TRBJ2-7, is KAGVTQTPRYLIKTRGQQVTLSCSPISGHRSVSWYQQTPGQGLQFLFEYFSETQRNKGNFPGRFSGRQFSNSRSEMNVSTLELGDSALYLCASSRTAYEQYFGPGTRLTVT.

The count of this clone is one. The rearrangement links TRBV2 to TRBJ2-7, with D maybe TRBD1 (6 bases). CDR1 is SNHLY, CDR2 FYNNEI, per germline. The CDR3 sequence is 13 residues long. Trimming stripped 7 bases from V and 2 bases from J, with 12 bases between. DNA for the CDR3: TGTGCCAGCAAAGGGCAGGGGACCTACGAGCAGTACTTC. Amino acids: CASKGQGTYEQYF. Filled out from reference TRBV2 and TRBJ2-7, the complete variable domain reads EPEVTQTPSHQVTQMGQEVILRCVPISNHLYFYWYRQILGQKVEFLVSFYNNEISEKSEIFDDQFSVERPDGSNFTLKIRSTKLEDSAMYFCASKGQGTYEQYFGPGTRLTVT.

The chain employs TRBV25-1 and TRBJ1-4, with D unclear. The length of the CDR3 is 12 residues. V lost 5 bases to trimming and J lost 14 bases, with 15 bases between them. Germline CDR1 is MGHDK and CDR2 is SYGVNS. Here the CDR3 DNA reads TGTGCCAGCAGTACCCCCAGGCAGATGCTGTTTTTT. It yields the protein CASSTPRQMLFF.

This clone turned up a few times. Written as DNA, the CDR3 is TGTGCCAGCAGTTTGGCGGGCGATACGCAGTATTTT. Translation: CASSLAGDTQYF. The rearrangement links TRBV28 to TRBJ2-3, with a tentative D call TRBD2 (5 bases). This CDR3 contains 12 residues. Per germline, CDR1 MDHEN and CDR2 SYDVKM. V shed 3 bases and J shed 6 bases, with 7 bases lying between them. Variable domain in full (rest from reference TRBV28 and TRBJ2-3): DVKVTQSSRYLVKRTGEKVFLECVQDMDHENMFWYRQDPGLGLRLIYFSYDVKMKEKGDIPEGYSVSREKKERFSLILESASTNQTSMYLCASSLAGDTQYFGPGTRLTVL.

This clone turned up a few times. The chain uses TRBV29-1 and TRBJ1-5; TRBD1 agrees at 10 bases. With V trimmed by 6 bases and J by 4 bases, 3 bases remained unmatched. Germline loops: CDR1 SQVTM, CDR2 ANQGSEA. CDR3 size: 13 residues. CDR3: CSVWTGGNQPQHF. The CDR3 bases are TGCAGCGTCTGGACAGGGGGGAATCAGCCCCAGCATTTT. Filled out from reference TRBV29-1 and TRBJ1-5, the complete variable domain reads SAVISQKPSRDICQRGTSLTIQCQVDSQVTMMFWYRQQPGQSLTLIATANQGSEATYESGFVIDKFPISRPNLTFSTLTVSNMSPEDSSIYLCSVWTGGNQPQHFGDGTRLSIL.

The rearrangement links TRBV19 to TRBJ2-6; the D gene is possibly TRBD2 (7 bases). This CDR3 has 18 amino acids. V lost 6 bases and J 0 bases, leaving 18 bases between the germline ends. The V gene's germline CDR1 is LNHDA and CDR2 SQIVND (reference sequence). The DNA for the CDR3 is TGTGCCAGTAGCGAGCAGGGGAGCGGGGTCTCTGGGGCCAACGTCCTGACTTTC. This sequence encodes CASSEQGSGVSGANVLTF.

This clone was seen only once. The chain joins TRBV18 to TRBJ1-3, with D hard to call. Trimming removed 1 base from V and 0 bases from J, with 7 bases in between. The CDR3 has 15 residues. From germline, CDR1 is KGHSH and CDR2 LQKENI. CDR3 DNA: TGTGCCAGCTCACCACAAGCCATCTCTGGAAACACCATATATTTT. The encoded protein is CASSPQAISGNTIYF.

The chain joins TRBV19 to TRBJ2-2; 8 nucleotides match TRBD1. The CDR3 loop spans 16 amino acids. Germline V gene data show CDR1 as LNHDA and CDR2 as SQIVND (reference sequence). J lost 3 bases, V lost 3 bases, and 6 bases had no gene match. DNA for the CDR3: TGTGCCAGTAGTATGGCCGGGACAGGTTACACCGGGGAGCTGTTTTTT. Translating gives CASSMAGTGYTGELFF.

The rearrangement links TRBV7-8 to TRBJ1-1; tentatively, D is TRBD1 (5 bases). This CDR3 has 14 residues. Trimming cost V 1 base and J 3 bases, with 9 bases left between them. Germline V gives CDR1 SGHVS, CDR2 FQNEAQ. CDR3 bases: TGTGCCAGCAGCTTAGGGGGCAGGGACACTGAAGCTTTCTTT. This codes for CASSLGGRDTEAFF.

J is TRBJ1-5 and V is TRBV5-1; weak D call: TRBD1 (5 bases). Trimming left V 0 bases short and J 2 bases short, with 15 bases between. This CDR3 is 17 amino acids long. Germline CDR1 SGHRS, CDR2 YFSETQ. The CDR3 region is CASSLGSGIVGNQPQHF. The CDR3 DNA reads as TGCGCCAGCAGCTTGGGGTCAGGGATTGTTGGCAATCAGCCCCAGCATTTT.

This rearrangement joins TRBV19 to TRBJ2-1; maybe TRBD1 (6 bases). Trimming shortened V by 3 bases and J by 3 bases, and 12 bases separated the two germline ends. This CDR3 has 15 amino acids. The germline V gene has CDR1 LNHDA and CDR2 SQIVND (reference sequence). For the CDR3, the DNA is TGTGCCAGTAGTATGGGGGCAGGGATCTACAATGAGCAGTTCTTC. Translation gives CASSMGAGIYNEQFF.

The chain joins TRBV30 to TRBJ1-2, with 7 bases aligning to TRBD1. The CDR3 loop spans 11 amino acids. CDR1 is GTSNPN and CDR2 is SVGIG in the germline V gene (reference sequence). Germline trimming cut 4 bases from V and 8 bases from J; bases unmatched to any gene: 4. CDR3 sequence reads: CAWNRGDGYTF. CDR3 nucleotides: TGTGCCTGGAACAGGGGAGACGGCTACACCTTC.

The gene calls are TRBV2 and TRBJ1-1, with D maybe TRBD1 (5 bases). The V and J ends lost 5 bases and 2 bases respectively, with 12 bases between them. CDR1 and CDR2 (germline): SNHLY, FYNNEI. The CDR3 extends over 14 amino acids. In DNA form, the CDR3 reads TGTGCCAGCAGTTACAGGAGAACAAACACTGAAGCTTTCTTT. This encodes CASSYRRTNTEAFF. The full variable domain, rest sourced from reference TRBV2 and TRBJ1-1, is EPEVTQTPSHQVTQMGQEVILRCVPISNHLYFYWYRQILGQKVEFLVSFYNNEISEKSEIFDDQFSVERPDGSNFTLKIRSTKLEDSAMYFCASSYRRTNTEAFFGQGTRLTVV.